The present T cell receptor beta chain was sequenced within a study of blood T cell repertoires in COVID-19 (dated by TCRdb to the early 2020s). Some background on the complete study: Samples from collaborators originated in the United States, Italy and Spain and spanned both the acute and convalescent phases of COVID-19. The material from the prospective study consisted of cDNA or gDNA derived from T cells, B-cell-depleted T cells, or PBMCs. Subjects who had been exposed to COVID-19, were actively infected with it, or had recovered from it provided the deeply sampled blood TCRbeta repertoires that made up the dataset. A freely available public database, intended as a resource for researchers studying the immune response to SARS-CoV-2, is where the repertoires were released. The samples were drawn from the first 160 participants of the ongoing ImmuneRACE study and from under 1,500 subjects provided by 6 global collaborators. Nearly every sample came with metadata listing a de-identified subject ID, COVID-19 status, age in years and sex. HLA class I and class II types, where available, came from metadata supplied by the sample provider rather than from assay-based typing. What the authors observed across the whole study: Clinical and demographic metadata were provided uncurated, with the amount varying by source and participant.

A second Seattle source provided samples from volunteer blood donors who had recovered from COVID-19. Collaborating institutions collected whole blood in K2EDTA tubes following their own protocols. For TCRbeta analysis, collaborators shipped samples as frozen whole blood, isolated PBMCs, or DNA extracted from either of those sample types. Details on this clone: What antigen it recognizes has not been identified. No base quality values were provided; no much bigger clone lies one nucleotide off.

Spanning cysteine to phenylalanine, the CDR3 consists of 15 amino acids. The kept DNA is CDR3 alone, 45 bases in frame from the first base. The germline V gene encodes CDR1 SGHNT and CDR2 YENEEA. V drops 1 base and J drops 4 bases, leaving 11 bases in between. TCRbeta CDR3 regions were amplified from genomic DNA by means of the immunoSEQ Assay, a bias-controlled multiplex PCR. In the authors' own workflow: Nucleated cell counts per sample were estimated from amplification of reference gene primers within the assay. Sequence reads were collapsed and filtered to measure the absolute abundance of every unique TCRbeta CDR3 rearrangement. For each sample, productive Simpson clonality was calculated by taking the square root of Simpson's diversity index across productive rearrangements. TCRdb re-hosts the immuneACCESS table, in-frame sequences only. Its copies lack some clones; in the studies checked, an unresolved V gene accounts for under half of them, and the cause for the rest is not known. V and J calls and clone size come straight from that table; D and trimming were deduced from the DNA. The sample table lists about 240,000 clones, roughly nine tenths of them with a count of one. The ten most abundant clones make up roughly 7.8% of the sample.

The chain joins TRBV11-3 to TRBJ2-1, with a tentative D gene TRBD1 over 5 matching bases. This TCR came from a man in his sixties who had recovered from COVID-19. The sample comprised peripheral blood. Read as DNA, the sequence is TGTGCCAGCAGCTTAGTTGGGGCCCAGTACAATGAGCAGTTCTTC. The encoded protein is CASSLVGAQYNEQFF.